The T cell receptor beta chain described here comes from a study of blood T cell repertoires in COVID-19. Study overall: Specimens from acute and convalescent COVID-19 originated in the United States, Italy and Spain. PBMCs, B-cell-depleted T cells, or T cells were the source of the cDNA or gDNA that made up the material.

Germline V gives CDR1 KGHSH, CDR2 LQKENI. V shed 5 bases and J shed 5 bases, with 15 bases lying between them. The CDR3 is 15 amino acids. During active infection, Seattle patients enrolled and were then monitored through disease. As handled by the study authors: Amplifying reference gene primers gave estimates of nucleated cell counts. The repertoire was sequenced with immunoSEQ multiplex PCR; TCRdb's copy has only in-frame clones and lacks some. The DNA gave D and trimming, while V, J and clone size come from that table. The repertoire has over 250,000 clones, just under 90% of them found once; the top ten carry roughly 5.9%.

The rearrangement joins TRBV18 to TRBJ1-4, with D perhaps TRBD1 (5 bases). The sequence came from a woman aged 50 to 65 with COVID-19, enrolled during active disease. Source material: peripheral blood. The CDR3 protein is CASSTLGQGNEKLFF. The CDR3 DNA is TGTGCCAGCTCAACGTTGGGCCAGGGAAATGAAAAACTGTTTTTT.